This T cell receptor (beta chain) was obtained from a study of blood T cells in healthy people across ages. Regarding the study as a whole: The long-lived group displayed more naive CD4+ cells, plus higher diversity, than the aged donors did.

This CDR3 has 15 residues. Germline lookup yields CDR1 DFQATT and CDR2 SNEGSKA (reference sequence). After removal of 0 bases from V and 0 bases from J, the junction contained 4 bases not matched to a gene. It was with a sample-barcoded 5' primer and a J-beta primer mix that a second PCR of roughly 7 to 12 cycles was run. TCRdb used MiXCR to reprocess the 5' RACE reads, holding one entry per CDR3 protein. The profile shows hundreds of thousands of distinct CDR3 sequences, 40% to 45% of them singletons. The study recruited healthy Caucasian donors from Russia who were aged about 6 to 90. Per sample, extraction of total RNA gave at least 5.5 micrograms in every case. About this clonotype: Antigen unknown.

The rearrangement links TRBV20-1 to TRBJ2-7; 8 bases align to TRBD2. The sequenced sample consisted of blood. The source of this sequence is a woman in her fifties or sixties in good health. The CDR3 loop is CSARDGTRGSYEQYF. The CDR3 coding sequence is TGCAGTGCTAGAGACGGGACTAGAGGCTCCTACGAGCAGTACTTC.